Below, 4 T cell receptor beta chains from the same sample are listed, as sequenced in a study of blood T cells in healthy people across ages. With a J-beta primer mix and a sample-barcoded 5' primer, a second PCR ran roughly 6 to 12 cycles. TCRdb independently ran MiXCR on the 5' RACE reads; one entry per CDR3 protein. The sample lists about 1.6 million distinct CDR3 sequences; 30% to 35% were seen once. Sequenced sample: blood. The receptors derive from a woman aged 25 to 39 in good health.

V is TRBV13 and J is TRBJ2-3; TRBD2 aligns across 8 bases. Germline-derived CDR1 and CDR2 are PRHDT and FYEKMQ (reference sequence). The V and J ends lost 11 bases and 0 bases, in that order; junction bases with no gene match: 4. This CDR3 has 13 amino acids. CDR3 in amino acids: CAGTRASTDTQYF. As DNA, the CDR3 is TGTGCCGGGACTAGGGCGAGCACAGATACGCAGTATTTT.

The J gene is TRBJ2-5, the V gene TRBV29-1; D uncertain. The J call is doubtful: the DNA matches TRBJ2-7 better. Germline CDR1 SQVTM, CDR2 ANQGSEA. The CDR3 has 13 amino acids. The CDR3 nucleotides read TGCAGCGTTGTCAACATAGAATCTTACGAGCAGTACTTC. It translates to CSVVNIESYEQYF.

A few counts support this clonotype. This chain connects TRBV6-5 to TRBJ2-1; D remains ambiguous. CDR1 and CDR2 from the germline V gene are MNHEY and SVGAGI. Trimming took 0 bases from V and 9 from J, leaving 12 bases between them. The CDR3 loop spans 14 amino acids. CDR3 in amino acids: CASSYSPEKSEQFF. The CDR3 DNA follows: TGTGCCAGCAGTTACTCCCCAGAAAAGAGTGAGCAGTTCTTC.

This clonotype was observed a handful of times. V gene TRBV12-3 or TRBV12-4 combines with J gene TRBJ2-1; TRBD1 or TRBD2 may be the D gene (6 bases each). Trimming cost V 5 bases and J 8 bases, with 19 bases left between them. The CDR3 has 15 residues. CDR3 DNA sequence: TGTGCCAGCAGTCAATTCGGGGGCTTTCACGATGAGCAGTTCTTC. It yields the protein CASSQFGGFHDEQFF.